The source of this TCR beta chain is a study of T-cell memory formation after mild COVID-19. Study background: TCR clustering was largely donor specific.

The CDR3 is 15 amino acids. The germline V gene encodes CDR1 MNHEY and CDR2 SVGEGT. The ends were cut back, 5 bases at V and 4 bases at J, with 17 bases in the middle. TCRdb reprocessed the 5' RACE reads via MiXCR and lists one record per CDR3 protein. The sample gives approximately 490,000 distinct CDR3 sequences, around 21% of which show up once; around 12% is in the top ten. General study results and limits: Contracting clones localized mainly to CM and EM when CD4+ and mainly to EMRA when CD8+. Day 15 to 85 contracting clones showed balanced CD4/CD8; later expanders leaned CD4+. Whether day 37 second-wave clones are SARS-CoV-2-specific was not confirmed.

This clonotype was recorded a few times. Its antigen is unidentified. This TCR came from an adult woman who had mild COVID-19 (a few samples of this study predate the infection). Cell type and time point are not known. The rearrangement links TRBV6-2 or TRBV6-3 to TRBJ1-1; D is uncertain. Sequenced: PBMCs or a T cell subset sorted from them (not recorded which). The CDR3 DNA sequence: TGTGCCAGCAGTCCCATGACACTAGCGGGCACTGAAGCTTTCTTT. Translated, it gives CASSPMTLAGTEAFF.